These T cell receptor beta chains were read from a single sample in a study of technical replicates of blood from several donors. The repertoire was sequenced with immunoSEQ multiplex PCR; TCRdb's copy has only in-frame clones and lacks some. The repertoire consists of approximately 52,000 clones, with roughly nine tenths occurring once and the leading ten covering roughly 3.9%. The sample comprised PBMCs. The source of these receptors is a human donor in good health. Some clones in this sample may be carry-over from other donors' samples. CDR3s include the opening cysteine and the closing phenylalanine or tryptophan. D genes are given only for firm matches.

j_call	d_call	v_call	cdr3_aa
TRBJ2-3	NA	TRBV27	CASSPTPTGYGTDTQYF
TRBJ1-5	TRBD1	TRBV5-6	CASSSRERQGAGNQPQHF
TRBJ1-2	NA	TRBV7-2	CASSQNIRGGYTF
TRBJ1-1	TRBD1	TRBV18	CASRTGVNTEAFF
TRBJ2-2	TRBD1	TRBV7-2	CASSLGGLGQVVGELFF
TRBJ2-1	TRBD2	TRBV4-1	CASSPGGVATYNEQFF
TRBJ2-1	TRBD2	TRBV4-2	CASSQVLAGGPGGEQFF
TRBJ2-1	TRBD2	TRBV4-1	CASSQVGGRTSNEQFF
TRBJ2-1	TRBD2	TRBV2	CASRVRGGTHEQFF
TRBJ1-1	NA	TRBV7-2	CASSPGHSNTEAFF
TRBJ1-4	NA	TRBV7-3	CASITSRAAANEKLFF
TRBJ2-7	TRBD2	TRBV2	CASILTSSSSEQYF
TRBJ1-1	NA	TRBV2	CASSEVLGSTEAFF
TRBJ1-2	NA	TRBV18	CASSPRAGESGYTF